This T cell receptor beta chain is drawn from a study of regulatory dendritic cells for organ transplantation. The study, taken as a whole, reports: Mature dendritic cells appeared to drive more memory CD8+ clonal expansion than regulatory ones. Memory CD8+ T cells were the most oligoclonal; naive cells were highly diverse.

Measured with immunoSEQ multiplex PCR; TCRdb has only the in-frame clones, and not every one. Of approximately 19,000 clones listed, around two thirds are singletons. V was pared by 1 base and J by 2 bases, with 21 bases between. The CDR3 is 18 amino acids. The germline gives CDR1 MGHRA, CDR2 YSYEKL. Naive CD45RA+ and memory CD45RO+ CD4+ or CD8+ T cells were FACS-sorted. In the case of this clone: What it binds is not known.

Source material: memory CD4+ T cells from blood. Subset denoted: CD45RO+ memory T cells. J is TRBJ2-7 and V is TRBV4-1, with D perhaps TRBD2 (6 bases). The clonotype comes from a human donor in good health. The CDR3 region is CASSQGPQTSLAPYEQYF. CDR3 coding DNA: TGCGCCAGCAGCCAAGGGCCCCAGACTAGTTTAGCCCCCTACGAGCAGTACTTC.